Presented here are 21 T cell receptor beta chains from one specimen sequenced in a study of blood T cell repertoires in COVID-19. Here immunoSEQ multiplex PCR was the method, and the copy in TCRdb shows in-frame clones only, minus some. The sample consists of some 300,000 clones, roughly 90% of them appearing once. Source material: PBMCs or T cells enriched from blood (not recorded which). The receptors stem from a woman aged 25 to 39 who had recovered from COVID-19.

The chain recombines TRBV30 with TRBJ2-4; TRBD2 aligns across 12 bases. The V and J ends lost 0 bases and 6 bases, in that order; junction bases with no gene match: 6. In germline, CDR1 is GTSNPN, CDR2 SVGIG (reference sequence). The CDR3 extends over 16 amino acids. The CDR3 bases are TGTGCCTGGAGTGTTCTAGCGGGGGGGCCGGTAAACATTCAGTACTTC. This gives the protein CAWSVLAGGPVNIQYF.

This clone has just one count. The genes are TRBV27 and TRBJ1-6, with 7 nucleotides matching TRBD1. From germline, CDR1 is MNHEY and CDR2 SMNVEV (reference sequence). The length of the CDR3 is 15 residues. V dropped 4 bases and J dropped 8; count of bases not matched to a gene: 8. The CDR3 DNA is TGTGCCAGCAGTTCAACAGGGGCGAGGTATTCACCCCTCCACTTT. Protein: CASSSTGARYSPLHF.

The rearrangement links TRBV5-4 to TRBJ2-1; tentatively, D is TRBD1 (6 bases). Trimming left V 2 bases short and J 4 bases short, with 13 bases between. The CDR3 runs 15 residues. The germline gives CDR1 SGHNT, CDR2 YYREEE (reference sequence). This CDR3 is CASSFPQGGYNEQFF. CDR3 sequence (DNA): TGTGCCAGCAGCTTTCCACAGGGCGGTTACAATGAGCAGTTCTTC.

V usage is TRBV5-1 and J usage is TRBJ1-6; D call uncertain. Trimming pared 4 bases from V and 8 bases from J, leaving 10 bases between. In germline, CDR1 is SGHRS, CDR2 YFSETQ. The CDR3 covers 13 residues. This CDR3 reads CASSAEGYSPLHF. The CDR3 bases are TGCGCCAGCAGCGCAGAGGGTTATTCACCCCTCCACTTT.

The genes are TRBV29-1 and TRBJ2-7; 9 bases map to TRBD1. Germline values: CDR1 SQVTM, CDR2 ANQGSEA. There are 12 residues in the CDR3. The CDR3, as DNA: TGCAGAGCGGACAGGGGAGTAGGGGAGCAGTACTTC. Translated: CRADRGVGEQYF.

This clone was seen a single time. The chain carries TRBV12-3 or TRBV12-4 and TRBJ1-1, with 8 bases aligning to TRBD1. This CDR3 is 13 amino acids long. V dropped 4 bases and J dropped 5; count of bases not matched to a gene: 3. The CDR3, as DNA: TGTGCCAGCAGTTCCGACAGGGGAACTGAAGCTTTCTTT. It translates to CASSSDRGTEAFF.

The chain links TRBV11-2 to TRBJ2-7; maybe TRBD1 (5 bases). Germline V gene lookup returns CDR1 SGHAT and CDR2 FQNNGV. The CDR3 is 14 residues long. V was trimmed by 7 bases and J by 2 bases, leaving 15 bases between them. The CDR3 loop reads CASTLRYRPYEQYF. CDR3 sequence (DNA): TGTGCCAGCACCCTCCGGTACAGGCCCTACGAGCAGTACTTC.

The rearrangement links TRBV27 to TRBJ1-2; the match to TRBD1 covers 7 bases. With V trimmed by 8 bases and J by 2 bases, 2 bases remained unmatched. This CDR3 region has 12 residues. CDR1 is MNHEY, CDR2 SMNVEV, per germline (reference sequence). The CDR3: CASQGGNYGYTF. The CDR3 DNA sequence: TGTGCCAGCCAGGGGGGAAACTATGGCTACACCTTC.

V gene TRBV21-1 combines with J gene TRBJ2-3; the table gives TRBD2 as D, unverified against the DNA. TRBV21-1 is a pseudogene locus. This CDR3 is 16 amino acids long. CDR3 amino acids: CASSKAWRGGANTQYF. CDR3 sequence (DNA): TGTGCCAGCAGCAAAGCTTGGCGGGGGGGCGCGAATACGCAGTATTTT.

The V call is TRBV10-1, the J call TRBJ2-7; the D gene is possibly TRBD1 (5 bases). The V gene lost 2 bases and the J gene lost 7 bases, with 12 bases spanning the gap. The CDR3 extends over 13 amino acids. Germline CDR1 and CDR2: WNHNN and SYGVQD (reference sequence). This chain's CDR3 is CASSEGAGGEQYF. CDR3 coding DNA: TGCGCCAGCAGTGAGGGGGCCGGCGGTGAGCAGTACTTC.

The CDR3 DNA reads TGTGCCAGCAGCCATGTGCGGGAAAGCACAGATACGCAGTATTTT. Encoded protein: CASSHVRESTDTQYF. The J gene is TRBJ2-3, the V gene TRBV7-2; perhaps TRBD2 as D (6 bases). There are 15 residues in the CDR3. CDR1 and CDR2 (germline): SGHTA, FQGNSA. V lost 5 bases to trimming and J lost 0 bases, with 12 bases between them.

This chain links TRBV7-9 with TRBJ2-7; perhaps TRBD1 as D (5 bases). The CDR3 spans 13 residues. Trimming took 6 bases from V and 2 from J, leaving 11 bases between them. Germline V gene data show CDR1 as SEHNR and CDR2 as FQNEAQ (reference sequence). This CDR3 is CASSPTGAYEQYF. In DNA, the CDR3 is TGTGCCAGCAGTCCAACAGGTGCCTACGAGCAGTACTTC.

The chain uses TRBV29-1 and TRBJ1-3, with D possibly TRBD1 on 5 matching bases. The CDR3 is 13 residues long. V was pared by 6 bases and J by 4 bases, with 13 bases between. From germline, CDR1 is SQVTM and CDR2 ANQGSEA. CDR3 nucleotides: TGCAGCGTGAGCCCAGGGATAGGAAACACCATATATTTT. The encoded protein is CSVSPGIGNTIYF.

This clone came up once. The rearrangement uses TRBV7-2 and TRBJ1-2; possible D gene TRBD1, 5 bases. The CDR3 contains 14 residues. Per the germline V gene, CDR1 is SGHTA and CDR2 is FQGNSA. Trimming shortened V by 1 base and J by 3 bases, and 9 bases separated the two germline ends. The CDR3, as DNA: TGTGCCAGCAGCTTAGGACAGCTCTACTATGGCTACACCTTC. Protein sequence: CASSLGQLYYGYTF.

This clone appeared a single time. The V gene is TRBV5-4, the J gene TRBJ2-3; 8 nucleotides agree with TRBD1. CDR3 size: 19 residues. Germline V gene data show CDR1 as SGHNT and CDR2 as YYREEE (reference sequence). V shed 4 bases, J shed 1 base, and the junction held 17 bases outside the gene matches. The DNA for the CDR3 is TGTGCCAGCAGCGACGGGACAGGAGGCCCCTGGTTCGGCACAGATACGCAGTATTTT. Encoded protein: CASSDGTGGPWFGTDTQYF.

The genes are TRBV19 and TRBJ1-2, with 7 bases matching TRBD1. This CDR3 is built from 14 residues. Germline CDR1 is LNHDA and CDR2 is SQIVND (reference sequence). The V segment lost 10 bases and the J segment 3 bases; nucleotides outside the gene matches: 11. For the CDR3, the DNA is TGTGCCACCTCTAAGGGGGCTAAGGACTATGGCTACACCTTC. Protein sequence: CATSKGAKDYGYTF.

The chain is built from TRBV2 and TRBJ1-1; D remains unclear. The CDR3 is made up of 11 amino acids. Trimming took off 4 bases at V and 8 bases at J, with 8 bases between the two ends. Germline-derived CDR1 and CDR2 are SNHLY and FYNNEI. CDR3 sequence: CASSGDREAFF. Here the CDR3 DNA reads TGTGCCAGCAGTGGAGATCGAGAAGCTTTCTTT.

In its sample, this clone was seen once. The CDR3: CASSPSGTGGGEQFF. CDR3 nucleotide sequence: TGTGCCAGCAGCCCTTCCGGGACAGGGGGCGGTGAGCAGTTCTTC. The chain recombines TRBV6-4 with TRBJ2-1; the match to TRBD1 covers 12 bases. CDR3 length equals 15 residues. The ends lost 6 bases at V and 9 bases at J; junction bases unmatched: 9. Germline CDR1 reads MRHNA; CDR2 reads SNTAGT.

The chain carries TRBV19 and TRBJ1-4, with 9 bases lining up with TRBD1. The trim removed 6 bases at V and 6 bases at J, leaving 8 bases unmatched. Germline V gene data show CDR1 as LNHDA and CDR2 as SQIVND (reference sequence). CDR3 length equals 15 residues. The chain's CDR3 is CASSHYRTGDEKLFF. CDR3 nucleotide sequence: TGTGCCAGTAGCCATTACCGGACAGGGGATGAAAAACTGTTTTTT.

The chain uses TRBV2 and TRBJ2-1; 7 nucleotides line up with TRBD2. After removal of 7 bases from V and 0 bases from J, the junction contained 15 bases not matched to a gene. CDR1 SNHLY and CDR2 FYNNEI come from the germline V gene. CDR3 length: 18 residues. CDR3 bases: TGTGCCAGCAACATACTAGCGACTAACCCAAGCTCCTACAATGAGCAGTTCTTC. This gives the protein CASNILATNPSSYNEQFF.

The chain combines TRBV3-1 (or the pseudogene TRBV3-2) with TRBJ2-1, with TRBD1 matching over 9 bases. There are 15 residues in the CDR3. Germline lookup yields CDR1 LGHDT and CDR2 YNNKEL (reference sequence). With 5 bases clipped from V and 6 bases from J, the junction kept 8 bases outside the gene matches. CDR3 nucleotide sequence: TGTGCCAGCAGCAAGCCCGGGACAGGGTTCAATGAGCAGTTCTTC. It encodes CASSKPGTGFNEQFF.